This T cell receptor beta chain was documented in a study of glioma-infiltrating T cells after dendritic cell vaccination. Some clones are missing from TCRdb's copy, which holds only in-frame ones; the method was immunoSEQ multiplex PCR. This sample has tens of thousands of clones; more than 65% occur once, and the top ten carry under 2.5%. CDR3 length: 16 residues. The germline CDR1 and CDR2 sequences are MNHEY and SVGAGI. Of note for this clone: Other DNA variants within this sample encode the same CDR3.

This specimen consisted of blood, obtained before dendritic cell vaccination. The chain has TRBV6-5 and TRBJ2-7, with a possible D match to TRBD1 (5 bases). The clonotype was recovered from a human donor with glioblastoma. The CDR3 here is CASSYYRQGGPYEQYV. The CDR3 coding sequence is TGTGCTAGCAGTTACTATAGGCAGGGTGGACCCTACGAGCAGTACGTC.